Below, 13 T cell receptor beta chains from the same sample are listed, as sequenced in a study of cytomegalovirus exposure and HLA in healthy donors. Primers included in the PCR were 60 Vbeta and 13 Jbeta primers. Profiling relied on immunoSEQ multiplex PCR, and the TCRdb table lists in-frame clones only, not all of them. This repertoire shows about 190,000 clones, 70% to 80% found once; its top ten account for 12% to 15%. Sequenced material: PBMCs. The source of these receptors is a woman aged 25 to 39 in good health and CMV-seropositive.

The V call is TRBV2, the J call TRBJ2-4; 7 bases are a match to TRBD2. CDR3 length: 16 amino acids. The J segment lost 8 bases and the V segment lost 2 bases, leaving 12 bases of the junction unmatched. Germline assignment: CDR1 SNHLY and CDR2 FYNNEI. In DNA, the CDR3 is TGTGCCAGCAGTGAACCGGCGGGGGTTGCACCCTACATTCAGTACTTC. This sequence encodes CASSEPAGVAPYIQYF. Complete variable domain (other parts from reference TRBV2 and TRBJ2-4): EPEVTQTPSHQVTQMGQEVILRCVPISNHLYFYWYRQILGQKVEFLVSFYNNEISEKSEIFDDQFSVERPDGSNFTLKIRSTKLEDSAMYFCASSEPAGVAPYIQYFGAGTRLSVL.

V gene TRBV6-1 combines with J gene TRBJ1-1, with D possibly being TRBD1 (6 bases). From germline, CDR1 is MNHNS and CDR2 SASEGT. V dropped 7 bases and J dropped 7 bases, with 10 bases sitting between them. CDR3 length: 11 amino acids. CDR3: CASKTGFEAFF. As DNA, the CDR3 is TGTGCCAGCAAAACAGGGTTTGAAGCTTTCTTT.

This chain's CDR3 is CASSVIDEGQPQHF. CDR3 DNA: TGTGCCAGCAGTGTAATTGACGAGGGTCAGCCCCAGCATTTT. This chain joins TRBV6-1 and TRBJ1-5; D is undetermined. The CDR3 length is 14 residues. The ends were cut back, 4 bases at V and 6 bases at J, with 13 bases in the middle. The germline V gene has CDR1 MNHNS and CDR2 SASEGT.

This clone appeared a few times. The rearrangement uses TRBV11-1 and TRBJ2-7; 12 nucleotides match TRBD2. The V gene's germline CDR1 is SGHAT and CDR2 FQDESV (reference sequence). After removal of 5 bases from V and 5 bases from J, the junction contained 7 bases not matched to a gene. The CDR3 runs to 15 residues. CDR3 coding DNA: TGTGCCAGCAGCGAACTAGCGGGAGGTACTGACGAGCAGTACTTC. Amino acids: CASSELAGGTDEQYF.

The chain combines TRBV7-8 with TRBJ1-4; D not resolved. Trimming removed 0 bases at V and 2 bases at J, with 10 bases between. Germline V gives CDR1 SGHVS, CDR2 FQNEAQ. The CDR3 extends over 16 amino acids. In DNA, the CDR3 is TGTGCCAGCAGCTTAGCGAGCGGTCATACTAATGAAAAACTGTTTTTT. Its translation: CASSLASGHTNEKLFF.

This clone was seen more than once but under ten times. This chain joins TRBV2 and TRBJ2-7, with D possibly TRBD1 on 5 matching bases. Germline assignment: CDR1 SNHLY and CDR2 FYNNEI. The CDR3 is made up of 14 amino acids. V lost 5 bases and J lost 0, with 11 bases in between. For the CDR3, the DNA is TGTGCCAGCAGTTATAGGGGAACCTCCTACGAGCAGTACTTC. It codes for CASSYRGTSYEQYF.

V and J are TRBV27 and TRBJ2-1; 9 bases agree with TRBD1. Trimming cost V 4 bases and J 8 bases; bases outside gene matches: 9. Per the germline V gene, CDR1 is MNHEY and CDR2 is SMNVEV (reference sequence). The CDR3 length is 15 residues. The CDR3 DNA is TGTGCCAGCAGTTCCCTCGGGACAGGGTATCATGAGCAGTTCTTC. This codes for CASSSLGTGYHEQFF.

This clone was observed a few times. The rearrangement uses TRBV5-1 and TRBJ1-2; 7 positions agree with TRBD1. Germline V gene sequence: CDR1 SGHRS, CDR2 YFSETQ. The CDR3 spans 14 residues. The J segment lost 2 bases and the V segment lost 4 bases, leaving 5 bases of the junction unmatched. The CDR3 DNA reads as TGCGCCAGCAGCCCGGCAGGGGGGAACTATGGCTACACCTTC. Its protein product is CASSPAGGNYGYTF.

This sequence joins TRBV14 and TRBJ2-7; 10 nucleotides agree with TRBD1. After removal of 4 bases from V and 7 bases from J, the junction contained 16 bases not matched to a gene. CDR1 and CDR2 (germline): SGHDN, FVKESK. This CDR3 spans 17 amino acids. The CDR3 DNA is TGTGCCAGCAGCCTGCACCCCGCCGGGACAGGGGCTCGGGAGCAGTACTTC. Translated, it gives CASSLHPAGTGAREQYF.

The CDR3 nucleotides read TGTGCCAGCAGCGCTAGCGGGAGGGGCGACGAGCAGTACTTC. Its protein is CASSASGRGDEQYF. This rearrangement joins TRBV9 to TRBJ2-7; 12 nucleotides line up with TRBD2. J gave up 5 bases and V 3 bases, and 3 bases lay outside the gene matches. CDR3 length: 14 residues. CDR1 is SGDLS and CDR2 is YYNGEE in the germline V gene.

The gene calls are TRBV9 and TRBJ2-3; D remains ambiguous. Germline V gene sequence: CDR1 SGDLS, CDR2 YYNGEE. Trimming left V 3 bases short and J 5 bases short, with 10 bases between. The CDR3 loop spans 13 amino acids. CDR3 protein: CASSADLRDTQYF. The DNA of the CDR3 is TGTGCCAGCAGCGCTGATCTGAGAGATACGCAGTATTTT.

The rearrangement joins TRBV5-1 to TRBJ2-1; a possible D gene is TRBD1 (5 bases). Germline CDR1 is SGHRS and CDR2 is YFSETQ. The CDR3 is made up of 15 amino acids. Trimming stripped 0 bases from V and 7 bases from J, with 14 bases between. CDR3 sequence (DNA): TGCGCCAGCAGCTTGGAGGGGCAAGGTTTGAATGAGCAGTTCTTC. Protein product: CASSLEGQGLNEQFF.

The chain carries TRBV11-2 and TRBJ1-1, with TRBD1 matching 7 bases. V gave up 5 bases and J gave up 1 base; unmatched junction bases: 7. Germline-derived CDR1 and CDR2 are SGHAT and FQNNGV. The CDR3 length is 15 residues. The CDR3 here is CASSRTGTENTEAFF. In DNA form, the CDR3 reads TGTGCCAGCAGCCGTACCGGGACAGAGAACACTGAAGCTTTCTTT.